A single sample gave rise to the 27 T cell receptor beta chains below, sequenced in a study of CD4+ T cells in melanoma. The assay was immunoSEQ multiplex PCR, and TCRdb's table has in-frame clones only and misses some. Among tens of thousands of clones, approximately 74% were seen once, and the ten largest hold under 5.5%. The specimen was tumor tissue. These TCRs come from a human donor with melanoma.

The CDR3 DNA sequence: TGTGCCAGCAGCCCCACATGGACACTTGGCTCACCCCTCCACTTT. The encoded protein is CASSPTWTLGSPLHF. The chain joins TRBV7-6 to TRBJ1-6; a possible D gene is TRBD1 (5 bases). The length of the CDR3 is 15 residues. V shed 5 bases and J shed 10 bases, with 18 bases lying between them. The V gene's germline CDR1 is SGHVS and CDR2 FNYEAQ.

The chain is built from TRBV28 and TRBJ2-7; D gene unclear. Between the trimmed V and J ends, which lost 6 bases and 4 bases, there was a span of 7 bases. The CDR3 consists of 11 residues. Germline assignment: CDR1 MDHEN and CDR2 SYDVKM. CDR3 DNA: TGTGCCAGCAGCTCCTTTTACGAGCAGTACTTC. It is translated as CASSSFYEQYF.

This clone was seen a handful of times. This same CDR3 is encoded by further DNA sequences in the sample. CDR3 in amino acids: CASSEEGGDTQYF. Here the CDR3 DNA reads TGTGCCAGCAGTGAGGAGGGAGGGGATACGCAGTATTTT. The chain joins TRBV2 to TRBJ2-3; the match to TRBD2 covers 7 bases. Germline CDR1 is SNHLY and CDR2 is FYNNEI. V lost 3 bases to trimming and J lost 6 bases; unmatched junction nucleotides: 3. CDR3 length: 13 amino acids.

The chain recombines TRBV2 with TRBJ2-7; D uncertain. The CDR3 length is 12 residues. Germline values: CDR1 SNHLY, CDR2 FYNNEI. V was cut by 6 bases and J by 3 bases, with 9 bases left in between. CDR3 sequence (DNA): TGTGCCAGCAGCATGGGGAACTACGAGCAGTACTTC. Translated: CASSMGNYEQYF.

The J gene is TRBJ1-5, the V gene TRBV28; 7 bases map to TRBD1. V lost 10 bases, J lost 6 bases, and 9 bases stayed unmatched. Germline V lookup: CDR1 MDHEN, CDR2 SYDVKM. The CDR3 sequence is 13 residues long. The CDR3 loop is CATEGGMFQPQHF. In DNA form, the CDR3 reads TGTGCCACCGAAGGGGGCATGTTTCAGCCCCAGCATTTT.

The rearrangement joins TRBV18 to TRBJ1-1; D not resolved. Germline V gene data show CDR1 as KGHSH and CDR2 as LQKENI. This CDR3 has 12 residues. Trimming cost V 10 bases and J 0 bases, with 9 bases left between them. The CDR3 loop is CATRELNTEAFF. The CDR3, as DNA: TGTGCCACCCGGGAGTTGAACACTGAAGCTTTCTTT.

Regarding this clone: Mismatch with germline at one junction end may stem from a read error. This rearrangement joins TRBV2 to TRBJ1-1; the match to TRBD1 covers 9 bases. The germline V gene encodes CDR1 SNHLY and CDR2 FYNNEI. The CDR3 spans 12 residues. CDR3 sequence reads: CASSEPDRGFGF. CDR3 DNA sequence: TGTGCCAGCAGTGAGCCAGACAGGGGGTTTGGCTTT.

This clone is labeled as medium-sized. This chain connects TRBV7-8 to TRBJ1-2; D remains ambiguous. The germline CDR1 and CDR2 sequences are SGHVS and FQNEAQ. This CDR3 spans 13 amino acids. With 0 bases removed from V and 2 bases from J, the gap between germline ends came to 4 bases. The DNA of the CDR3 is TGTGCCAGCAGCTTAGCACAGAACTATGGCTACACCTTC. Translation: CASSLAQNYGYTF.

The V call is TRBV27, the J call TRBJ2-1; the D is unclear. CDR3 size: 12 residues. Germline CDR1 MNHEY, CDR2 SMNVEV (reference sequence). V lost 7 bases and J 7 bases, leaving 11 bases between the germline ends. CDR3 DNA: TGTGCCAGCACCGATAGTTGGAATGAGCAGTTCTTC. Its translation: CASTDSWNEQFF.

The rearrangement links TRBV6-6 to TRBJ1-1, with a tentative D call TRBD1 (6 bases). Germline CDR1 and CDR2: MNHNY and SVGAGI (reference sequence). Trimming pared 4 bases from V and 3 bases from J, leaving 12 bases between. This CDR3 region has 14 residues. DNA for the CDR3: TGTGCCAGCAGTTCAACAGGGAGGGACACTGAAGCTTTCTTT. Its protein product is CASSSTGRDTEAFF.

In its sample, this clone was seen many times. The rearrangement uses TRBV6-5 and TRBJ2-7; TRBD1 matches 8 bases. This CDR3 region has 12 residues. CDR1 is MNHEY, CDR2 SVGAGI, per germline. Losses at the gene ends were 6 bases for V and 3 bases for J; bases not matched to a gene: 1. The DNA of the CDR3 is TGTGCCAGCAGCACAGGGGGCTACGAGCAGTACTTC. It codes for CASSTGGYEQYF.

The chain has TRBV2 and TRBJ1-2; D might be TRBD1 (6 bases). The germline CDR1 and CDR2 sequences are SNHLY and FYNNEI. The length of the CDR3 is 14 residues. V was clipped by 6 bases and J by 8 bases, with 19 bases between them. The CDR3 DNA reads TGTGCCAGCAGCCTTTTGGGGGGGGCCGGCGGCTACACCTTC. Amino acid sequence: CASSLLGGAGGYTF.

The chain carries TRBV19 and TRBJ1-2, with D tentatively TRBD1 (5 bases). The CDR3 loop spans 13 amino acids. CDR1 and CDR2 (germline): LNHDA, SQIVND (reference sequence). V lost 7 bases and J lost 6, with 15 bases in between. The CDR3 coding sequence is TGTGCCAGTAACTCGCCTGGAGGGGATGGCTACACCTTC. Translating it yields CASNSPGGDGYTF.

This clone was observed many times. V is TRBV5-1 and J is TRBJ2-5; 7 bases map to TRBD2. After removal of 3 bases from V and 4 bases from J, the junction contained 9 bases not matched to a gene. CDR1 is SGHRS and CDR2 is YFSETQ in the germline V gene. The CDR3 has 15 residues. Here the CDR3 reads CASSWTGGGRETQYF. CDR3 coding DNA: TGCGCCAGCAGCTGGACGGGGGGTGGAAGAGAGACCCAGTACTTC.

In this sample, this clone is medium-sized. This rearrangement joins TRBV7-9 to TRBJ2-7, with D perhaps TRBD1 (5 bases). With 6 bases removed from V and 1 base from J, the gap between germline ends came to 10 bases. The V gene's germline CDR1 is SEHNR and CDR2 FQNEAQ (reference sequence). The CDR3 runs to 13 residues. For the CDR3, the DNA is TGTGCCAGCAGTCACGCAGGGTCCTACGAGCAGTACTTC. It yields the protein CASSHAGSYEQYF.

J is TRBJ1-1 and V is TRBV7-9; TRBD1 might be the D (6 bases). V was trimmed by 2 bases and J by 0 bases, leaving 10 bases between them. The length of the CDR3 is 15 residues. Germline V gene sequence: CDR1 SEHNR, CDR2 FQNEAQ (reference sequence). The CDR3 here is CASSLTGTMNTEAFF. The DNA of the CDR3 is TGTGCCAGCAGCTTAACCGGGACAATGAACACTGAAGCTTTCTTT. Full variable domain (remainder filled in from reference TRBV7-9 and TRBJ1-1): DTGVSQNPRHKITKRGQNVTFRCDPISEHNRLYWYRQTLGQGPEFLTYFQNEAQLEKSRLLSDRFSAERPKGSFSTLEIQRTEQGDSAMYLCASSLTGTMNTEAFFGQGTRLTVV.

The CDR3 spells CASSLLGTGGYTF. CDR3 in DNA: TGTGCCAGCAGCTTACTAGGGACGGGTGGCTACACCTTC. The rearrangement uses TRBV6-5 and TRBJ1-2, with D maybe TRBD1 (5 bases). V was shortened by 6 bases and J by 7 bases, with 15 bases between the two germline ends. This CDR3 has 13 amino acids. Germline assignment: CDR1 MNHEY and CDR2 SVGAGI.

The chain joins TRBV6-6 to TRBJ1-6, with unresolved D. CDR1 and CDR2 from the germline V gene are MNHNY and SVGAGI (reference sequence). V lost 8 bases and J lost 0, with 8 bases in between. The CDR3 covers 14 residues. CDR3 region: CASRPGSYNSPLHF. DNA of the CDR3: TGTGCCAGCCGGCCCGGCTCCTATAATTCACCCCTCCACTTT.

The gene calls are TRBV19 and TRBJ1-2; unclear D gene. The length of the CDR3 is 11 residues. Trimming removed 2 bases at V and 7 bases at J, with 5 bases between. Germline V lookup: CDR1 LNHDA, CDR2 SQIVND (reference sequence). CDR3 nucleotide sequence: TGTGCCAGTAGTATATTGGGTGGCTACACCTTC. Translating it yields CASSILGGYTF. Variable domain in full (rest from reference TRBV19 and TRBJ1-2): DGGITQSPKYLFRKEGQNVTLSCEQNLNHDAMYWYRQDPGQGLRLIYYSQIVNDFQKGDIAEGYSVSREKKESFPLTVTSAQKNPTAFYLCASSILGGYTFGSGTRLTVV.

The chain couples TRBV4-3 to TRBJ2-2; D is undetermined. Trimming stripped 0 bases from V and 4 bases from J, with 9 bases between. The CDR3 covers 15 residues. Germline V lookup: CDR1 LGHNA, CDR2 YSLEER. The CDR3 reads CASSQEGGRTGELFF. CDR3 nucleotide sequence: TGCGCCAGCAGCCAAGAAGGCGGACGCACCGGGGAGCTGTTTTTT.

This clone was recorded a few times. CDR3 coding DNA: TGTGCCAGTAGGACAGAGGGTCCCTACTTTGAAGCTTTCTTT. It translates to CASRTEGPYFEAFF. The chain employs TRBV19 and TRBJ1-1; possibly TRBD1 for D (5 bases). There are 14 residues in the CDR3. The germline CDR1 and CDR2 sequences are LNHDA and SQIVND (reference sequence). V lost 6 bases and J 7 bases, leaving 18 bases between the germline ends.

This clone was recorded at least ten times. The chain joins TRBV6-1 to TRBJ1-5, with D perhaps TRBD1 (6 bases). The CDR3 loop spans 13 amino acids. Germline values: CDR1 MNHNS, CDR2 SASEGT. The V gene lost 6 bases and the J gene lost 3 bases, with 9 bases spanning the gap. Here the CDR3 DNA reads TGTGCCAGCAGGACGGGACACAATCAGCCCCAGCATTTT. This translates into CASRTGHNQPQHF.

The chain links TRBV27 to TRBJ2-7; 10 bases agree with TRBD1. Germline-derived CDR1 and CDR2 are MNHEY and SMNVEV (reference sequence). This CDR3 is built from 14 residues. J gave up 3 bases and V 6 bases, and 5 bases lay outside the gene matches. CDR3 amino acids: CASSPGTGVYEQYF. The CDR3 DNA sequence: TGTGCCAGCAGCCCCGGGACAGGGGTCTACGAGCAGTACTTC.

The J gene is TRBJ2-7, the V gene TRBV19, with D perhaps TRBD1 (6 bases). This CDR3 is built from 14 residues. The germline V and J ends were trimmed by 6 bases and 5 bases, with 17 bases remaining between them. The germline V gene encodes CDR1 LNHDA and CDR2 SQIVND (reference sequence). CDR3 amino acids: CASREQGLADEQYF. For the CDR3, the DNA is TGTGCCAGTAGGGAACAGGGATTGGCGGACGAGCAGTACTTC.

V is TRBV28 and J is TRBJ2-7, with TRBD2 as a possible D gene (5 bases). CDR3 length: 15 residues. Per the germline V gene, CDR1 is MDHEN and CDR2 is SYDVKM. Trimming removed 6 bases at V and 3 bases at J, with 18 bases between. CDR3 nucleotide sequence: TGTGCCAGCAGGGGAGACTTTTCCCAACACTACGAGCAGTACTTC. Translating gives CASRGDFSQHYEQYF.

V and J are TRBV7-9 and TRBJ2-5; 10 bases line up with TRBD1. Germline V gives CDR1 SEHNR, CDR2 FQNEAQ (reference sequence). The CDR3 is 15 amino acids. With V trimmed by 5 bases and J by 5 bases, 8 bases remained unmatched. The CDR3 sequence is CASSRRQGAEETQYF. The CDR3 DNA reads TGTGCCAGCAGCCGCCGACAGGGGGCGGAGGAGACCCAGTACTTC.

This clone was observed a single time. CDR3 residues: CSVGQGIGGTEAFF. The CDR3 bases are TGCAGCGTTGGACAGGGTATTGGGGGAACTGAAGCTTTCTTT. This chain joins TRBV29-1 and TRBJ1-1; TRBD1 agrees at 7 bases. The V and J ends lost 4 bases and 5 bases, in that order; junction bases with no gene match: 10. CDR1 and CDR2 from the germline V gene are SQVTM and ANQGSEA. CDR3 length: 14 amino acids.